Listed here is a single T cell receptor (beta chain). Sequencing was performed with immunoSEQ multiplex PCR; in TCRdb, only in-frame clones are kept and a portion is missing. The sample shows around 45,000 clones, about a third of them seen only once. Germline V lookup: CDR1 LGHNA, CDR2 YSLEER. Between the trimmed V and J ends, which lost 1 base and 7 bases, there was a span of 13 bases. This CDR3 comprises 15 residues. These data come from a study of tumour-infiltrating T cells in Burkitt lymphoma. The overall study: Repertoire clonality predicted overall and progression-free survival.

This TCR came from a human donor with Burkitt lymphoma. Sequencing was performed on tumor tissue. The chain has TRBV4-3 and TRBJ2-2; TRBD1 or TRBD2 may be the D gene (5 bases each). The CDR3 DNA follows: TGCGCCAGCAGCCAAGGGTCGGGGCAGGGCGGGGAGCTGTTTTTT. It specifies CASSQGSGQGGELFF.